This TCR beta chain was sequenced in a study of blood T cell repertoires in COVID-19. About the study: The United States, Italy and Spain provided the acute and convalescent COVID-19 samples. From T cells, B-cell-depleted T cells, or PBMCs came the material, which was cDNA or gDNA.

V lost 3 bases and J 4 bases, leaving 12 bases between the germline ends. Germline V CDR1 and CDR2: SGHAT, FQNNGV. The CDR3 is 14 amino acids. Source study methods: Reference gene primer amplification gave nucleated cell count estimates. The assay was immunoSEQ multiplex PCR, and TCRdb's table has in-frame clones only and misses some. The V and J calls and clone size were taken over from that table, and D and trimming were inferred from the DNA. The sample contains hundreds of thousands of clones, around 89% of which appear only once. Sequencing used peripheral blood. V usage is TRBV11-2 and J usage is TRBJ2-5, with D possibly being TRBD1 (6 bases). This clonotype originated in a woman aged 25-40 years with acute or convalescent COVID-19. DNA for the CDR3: TGTGCCAGCAGCTTCCCAACCAGGGGAGAGACCCAGTACTTC. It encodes CASSFPTRGETQYF.